This T cell receptor beta chain was captured in a study of Graves' ophthalmopathy and Graves' hyperthyroidism. RNA transcripts served as template for amplifying TCR beta CDR3 sequences. The workflow started with a first-round RT-PCR run with HTBI primers and then moved on to a second-round multiplex PCR. TCRdb processed the multiplex PCR reads anew with MiXCR; each CDR3 protein has one entry. The sample lists 500,000 to 700,000 distinct CDR3 sequences, over 20% occurring once. This clonotype was detected ten times or more. What it recognizes is unknown. Notes on the study in general: Researchers report that a 13-signature model separated ophthalmopathy from stable hyperthyroidism, posting 87.88% sensitivity and about 80% specificity.

Germline-derived CDR1 and CDR2 are GTSNPN and SVGIG (reference sequence). The CDR3 loop spans 11 amino acids. Trimming shortened V by 4 bases and J by 6 bases, and 10 bases separated the two germline ends. This receptor was taken from a woman aged 18-30 years with stable Graves' hyperthyroidism. Some clones in this sample may be carry-over from other donors' samples. This chain connects TRBV30 to TRBJ2-7, with a weak D call TRBD2 (6 bases). The sequenced material came from peripheral blood. The CDR3 DNA is TGTGCCTGGATTGGAGGGCTCGAGCAGTACTTC. It specifies CAWIGGLEQYF.